This T cell receptor beta chain was captured by sequencing in a study of blood T cell repertoires in COVID-19. Study in general: Specimens from acute and convalescent COVID-19 originated in the United States, Italy and Spain. T cells, B-cell-depleted T cells, or PBMCs supplied cDNA or gDNA.

Patients at the Seattle site were enrolled during active infection and followed longitudinally. The method was immunoSEQ multiplex PCR; TCRdb's version includes in-frame clones alone and lacks a portion of them. The table lists 150,000 to 200,000 clones, about four fifths of them singletons, with roughly 8% in the top ten. The CDR3 spans 12 residues. The germline gives CDR1 MDHEN, CDR2 SYDVKM. With 8 bases removed from V and 5 bases from J, the gap between germline ends came to 12 bases. The chain combines TRBV28 with TRBJ2-5, with D possibly being TRBD2 (7 bases). The source of this sequence is a woman aged 55-70 years with COVID-19, enrolled during active disease. The sequencing input was peripheral blood. The DNA of the CDR3 is TGTGCCAGCGCGGGGGCCCGGGAGACCCAGTACTTC. Residues: CASAGARETQYF.